The 2 T cell receptor beta chains reported below all come from one sample, sequenced in a study of blood T cells in healthy people across ages. The second PCR ran about 6 to 11 cycles with a sample-barcoded 5' primer and J-beta primers. TCRdb analysed the 5' RACE reads with MiXCR anew, one entry per CDR3 protein. The sample shows roughly 500,000 distinct CDR3 sequences, 27% of them seen only once. Material for sequencing was blood. All receptors come from a woman aged 70-85 years in good health.

V is TRBV5-1 and J is TRBJ1-2; a possible D gene is TRBD1 (6 bases). With 6 bases removed from V and 6 bases from J, the gap between germline ends came to 18 bases. CDR1 and CDR2 from the germline V gene are SGHRS and YFSETQ. The length of the CDR3 is 14 residues. The CDR3 sequence: CASKRGWTDDGYTF. For the CDR3, the DNA is TGCGCCAGCAAACGTGGATGGACAGATGATGGCTACACCTTC. Full variable domain (rest looked up from reference TRBV5-1 and TRBJ1-2): KAGVTQTPRYLIKTRGQQVTLSCSPISGHRSVSWYQQTPGQGLQFLFEYFSETQRNKGNFPGRFSGRQFSNSRSEMNVSTLELGDSALYLCASKRGWTDDGYTFGSGTRLTVV.

This clonotype was observed a handful of times. The chain employs TRBV7-9 and TRBJ2-2, with D hard to call. The CDR3 runs to 16 residues. Trimming stripped 6 bases from V and 0 bases from J, with 14 bases between. The V gene's germline CDR1 is SEHNR and CDR2 FQNEAQ (reference sequence). The CDR3 sequence is CASRGMGGSNTGELFF. For the CDR3, the DNA is TGTGCCAGCAGGGGGATGGGCGGATCGAACACCGGGGAGCTGTTTTTT.